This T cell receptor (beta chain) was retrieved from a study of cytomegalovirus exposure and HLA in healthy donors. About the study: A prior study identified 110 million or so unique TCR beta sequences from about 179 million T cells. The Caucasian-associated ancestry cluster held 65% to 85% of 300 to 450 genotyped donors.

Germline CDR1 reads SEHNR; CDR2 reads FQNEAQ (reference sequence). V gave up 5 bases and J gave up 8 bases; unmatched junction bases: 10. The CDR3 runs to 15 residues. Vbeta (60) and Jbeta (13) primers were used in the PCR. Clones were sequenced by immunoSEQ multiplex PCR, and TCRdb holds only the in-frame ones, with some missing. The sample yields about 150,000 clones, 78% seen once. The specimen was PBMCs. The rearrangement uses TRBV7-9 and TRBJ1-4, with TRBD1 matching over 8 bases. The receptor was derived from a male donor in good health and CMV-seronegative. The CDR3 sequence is CASSEGQAGGEKLFF. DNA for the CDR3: TGTGCCAGCAGCGAGGGACAGGCTGGAGGCGAAAAACTGTTTTTT.